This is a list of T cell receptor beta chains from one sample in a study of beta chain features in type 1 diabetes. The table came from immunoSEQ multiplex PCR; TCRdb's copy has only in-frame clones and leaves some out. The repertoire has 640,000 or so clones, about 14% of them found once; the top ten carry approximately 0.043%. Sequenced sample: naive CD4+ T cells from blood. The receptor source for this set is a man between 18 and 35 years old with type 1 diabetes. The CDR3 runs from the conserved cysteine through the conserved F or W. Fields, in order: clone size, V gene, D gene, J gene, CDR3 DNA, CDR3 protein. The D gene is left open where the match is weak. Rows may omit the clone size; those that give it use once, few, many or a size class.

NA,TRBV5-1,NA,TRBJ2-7,TGCGCCAGCAGCGCCCAGCACTACGAGCAGTACTTC,CASSAQHYEQYF
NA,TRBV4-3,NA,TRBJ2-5,TGCGCCAGCAGCCAAGTAAAAGGCAGGGGATGGGGAGAGACCCAGTACTTC,CASSQVKGRGWGETQYF
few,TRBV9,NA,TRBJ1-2,TGTGCCAGCAGCCCCGGGACAAGTAACTATGGCTACACCTTC,CASSPGTSNYGYTF
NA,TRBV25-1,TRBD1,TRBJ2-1,TGTGCCAGCAGTGAACACGCGGACAGGGGTATAGATGAGCAGTTCTTC,CASSEHADRGIDEQFF
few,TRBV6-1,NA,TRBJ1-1,TGTGCCACCTTTCTGACTCGGGGCACTGAAGCTTTCTTT,CATFLTRGTEAFF
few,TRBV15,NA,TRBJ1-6,TGTGCCACCAGCAGAGATCGGAAGGCACTCTCTTCACCCCTCCACTTT,CATSRDRKALSSPLHF
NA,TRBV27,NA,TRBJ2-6,TGTGCCAGCAGTTTATCGGCGGCTGGGGCCAACGTCCTGACTTTC,CASSLSAAGANVLTF
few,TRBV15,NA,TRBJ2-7,TGTGCCACCAGCACCACGGGCCTGGGCGACGAGCAGTACTTC,CATSTTGLGDEQYF
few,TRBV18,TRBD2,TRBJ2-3,TGTGCCAGCTCACCATCGAGCGGGGAGGATACGCAGTATTTT,CASSPSSGEDTQYF
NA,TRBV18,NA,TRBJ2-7,TGTGCCAGCTCCGAGACGCGGGGATCTTCGGTCGAGCAGTACTTC,CASSETRGSSVEQYF
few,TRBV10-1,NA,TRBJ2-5,TGCGCCAGCAGTGAGTCGACAGCCCAAGAGACCCAGTACTTC,CASSESTAQETQYF
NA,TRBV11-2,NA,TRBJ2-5,TGTGCCAGCAGCTTAGCCCAGACTTACCAAGAGACCCAGTACTTC,CASSLAQTYQETQYF
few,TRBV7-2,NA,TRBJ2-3,TGTGCCAGCAGCCCATGGCTGAGCACAGATACGCAGTATTTT,CASSPWLSTDTQYF
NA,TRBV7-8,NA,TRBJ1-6,TGTGCCAGCAGCTTGGGCAGGGTTAATTCACCCCTCCACTTT,CASSLGRVNSPLHF
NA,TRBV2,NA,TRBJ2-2,TGTGCCAGCAGCCAACAGGGCGGGGAGCTGTTTTTT,CASSQQGGELFF
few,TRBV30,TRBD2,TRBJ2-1,TGTGCCTGGAGGGCAGCGGGGGGGCCATTCTATGAGCAGTTCTTC,CAWRAAGGPFYEQFF
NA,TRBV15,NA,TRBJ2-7,TGTGCCACCAGCAACGACGGGACAAGGGCCTACGAGCAGTACTTC,CATSNDGTRAYEQYF
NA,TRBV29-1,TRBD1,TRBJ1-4,TGCAGCGTTACCGGGACAGAGAATGAAAAACTGTTTTTT,CSVTGTENEKLFF
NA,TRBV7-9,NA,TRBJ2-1,TGTGCCAGCAGCTTAGTATTCCAGGGAAGGCAGTTCTTC,CASSLVFQGRQFF
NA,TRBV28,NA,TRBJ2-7,TGTGCCAGCGGTCTGACCGTTACCTACGAGCAGTACTTC,CASGLTVTYEQYF
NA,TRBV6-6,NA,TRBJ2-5,TGTGCCAGCAGCCCTGTTGGGGTGGAGACCCAGTACTTC,CASSPVGVETQYF
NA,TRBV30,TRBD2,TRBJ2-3,TGTGCCTGTCTGGCGGGAGGTAAAGATACGCAGTATTTT,CACLAGGKDTQYF
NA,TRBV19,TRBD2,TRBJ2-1,TGTGCCAGTAATCCGGGCGGGGGCTACAATGAGCAGTTCTTC,CASNPGGGYNEQFF
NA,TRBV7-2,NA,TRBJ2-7,TGTGCCAGCAGCTTAGGCGGGTACTCCTACGAGCAGTACTTC,CASSLGGYSYEQYF
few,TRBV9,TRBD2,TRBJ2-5,TGTGCCAGCAGCGAGGGACTAGCGCAAGAGACCCAGTACTTC,CASSEGLAQETQYF
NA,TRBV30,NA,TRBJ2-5,TGTGCCTGGAATCTAGCCTTACAAGAGACCCAGTACTTC,CAWNLALQETQYF
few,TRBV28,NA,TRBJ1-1,TGTGCCAGCAGTGGATCAGGGTTAGCGGTGGCTTTCTTT,CASSGSGLAVAFF
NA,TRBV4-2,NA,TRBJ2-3,TGTGCCAGCAGCCCGGCGCCGGGCACAGATACGCAGTATTTT,CASSPAPGTDTQYF
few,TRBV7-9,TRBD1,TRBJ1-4,TGTGCCAGCGGGGGACAGGGGGAGGAAAAACTGTTTTTT,CASGGQGEEKLFF
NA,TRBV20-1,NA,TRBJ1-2,TGCAGTGCTCCCGACGAGGGCTACACCTTC,CSAPDEGYTF
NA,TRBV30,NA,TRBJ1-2,TGTGCCTGGAGTTTACTTTCCGGGGATGGCTACACCTTC,CAWSLLSGDGYTF
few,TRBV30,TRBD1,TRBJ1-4,TGTGCCTGGAGTCTGGACAGGGGGGGTGAAAAACTGTTTTTT,CAWSLDRGGEKLFF
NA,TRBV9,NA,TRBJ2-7,TGTGCCAGCAGCGGAAGGGCCTCGGACCGGCGGAGGGAGCAGTACTTC,CASSGRASDRRREQYF
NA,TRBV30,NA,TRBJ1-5,TGTGCCTGGAGTGTACAATCGGGAAATCAGCCCCAGCATTTT,CAWSVQSGNQPQHF
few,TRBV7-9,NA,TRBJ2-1,TGTGCCAGCAGCATCCGGGACTCCTCCTACAATGAGCAGTTCTTC,CASSIRDSSYNEQFF
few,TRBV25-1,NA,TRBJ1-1,TGTGCCAGCAGTGAATATAAGGCAGCTTTGAACACTGAAGCTTTCTTT,CASSEYKAALNTEAFF
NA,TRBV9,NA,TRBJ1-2,TGTGCCAGCAGCGTAGGGGGCGATCCCCTAGCTAACTATGGCTACACCTTC,CASSVGGDPLANYGYTF
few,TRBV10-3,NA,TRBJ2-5,TGTGCCACCTGGACGCGGGGCGAGACCCAGTACTTC,CATWTRGETQYF
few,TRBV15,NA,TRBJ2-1,TGTGCCACCAGCCCTGGGTCTCCCTACAATGAGCAGTTCTTC,CATSPGSPYNEQFF
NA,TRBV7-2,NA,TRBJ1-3,TGTGCCAGCAGCCCCATTGTGCGAAACACCATATATTTT,CASSPIVRNTIYF